A single sample is the source of the 8 T cell receptor beta chains below, sequenced in a study of blood T cells in healthy people across ages (dated by TCRdb to 2013 to 2016). Library method: 5' RACE. Instrument on record: Illumina HiSeq 2500. A second roughly 7 to 12 cycle PCR used a sample-barcoded 5' primer and a J-beta primer mix. Using fastp trimming at Q25 and MiXCR clonotype assembly, TCRdb reanalyzed the public sequencing data and kept in-frame beta chains. Each CDR3 protein gets just one entry, which takes the most common genes and DNA from the rows behind it. The sample profile shows hundreds of thousands of distinct CDR3 sequences; about 32% of them were found once. The ten largest clones represent approximately 15% of the sample. Sample: blood. All receptors come from a woman over 75 in good health. Donor details come from another sample of the same person, matched by shared clones.

The rearrangement uses TRBV7-9 and TRBJ2-5; tentatively, D is TRBD2 (6 bases). The DNA end lines up better with TRBJ2-1; the J call may be wrong. The CDR3 length is 14 residues. Germline V gene lookup returns CDR1 SEHNR and CDR2 FQNEAQ (reference sequence). The CDR3 sequence: CASSSGVYQETQFF. CDR3 nucleotides: TGTGCCAGCAGCTCGGGAGTGTACCAAGAGACCCAGTTCTTC.

The table lists this clonotype with a few counts. The chain joins TRBV10-3 to TRBJ2-7; D is ambiguous. Between the trimmed V and J ends, which lost 3 bases and 5 bases, there was a span of 8 bases. Germline values: CDR1 ENHRY, CDR2 SYGVKD. The CDR3 loop spans 12 amino acids. CDR3 loop: CAISDMGHEQYF. Here the CDR3 DNA reads TGTGCCATCAGTGATATGGGCCACGAGCAGTACTTC.

V is TRBV19 and J is TRBJ1-2; 8 nucleotides line up with TRBD1. This CDR3 is built from 13 residues. Unmatched junction bases numbered 6, after V lost 8 bases and J lost 4 bases. Germline CDR1 is LNHDA and CDR2 is SQIVND (reference sequence). The CDR3 is CASWDRRPYGYTF. DNA of the CDR3: TGTGCCAGTTGGGACAGGCGGCCCTATGGCTACACCTTC.

The chain carries TRBV7-9 and TRBJ2-1; TRBD2 aligns across 9 bases. The CDR3 spans 17 residues. Germline V gene lookup returns CDR1 SEHNR and CDR2 FQNEAQ (reference sequence). V shed 5 bases and J 3 bases; nucleotides not matched to a gene: 11. CDR3 sequence (DNA): TGTGCCAGCAGCCGAGACATAGCGGGGGCCGACTACAATGAGCAGTTCTTC. Protein product: CASSRDIAGADYNEQFF.

This sequence joins TRBV9 and TRBJ1-5; D is possibly TRBD1 (6 bases). The CDR3 extends over 14 amino acids. Trimming removed 4 bases at V and 2 bases at J, with 10 bases between. The germline CDR1 and CDR2 sequences are SGDLS and YYNGEE. CDR3 sequence: CASSHAGGNQPQHF. The CDR3 nucleotides are TGTGCCAGCAGCCACGCAGGGGGCAATCAGCCCCAGCATTTT.

The chain employs TRBV6-6 and TRBJ1-1; 8 bases align to TRBD1. The trim removed 6 bases at V and 6 bases at J, leaving 3 bases unmatched. This CDR3 spans 12 amino acids. In germline, CDR1 is MNHNY, CDR2 SVGAGI (reference sequence). For the CDR3, the DNA is TGTGCCAGCAGGACGGACAGGGCTGAAGCTTTCTTT. Translated: CASRTDRAEAFF.

This clonotype came up a few times. The rearrangement uses TRBV12-3 or TRBV12-4 and TRBJ2-2; 9 nucleotides line up with TRBD1. The CDR3 runs 16 residues. With 0 bases clipped from V and 5 bases from J, the junction kept 4 bases outside the gene matches. CDR3: CASSLAGTGSTGELFF. The CDR3 coding sequence is TGTGCCAGCAGTTTAGCTGGGACAGGGTCGACCGGGGAGCTGTTTTTT.

This clonotype was seen ten or more times. The chain combines TRBV4-1 with TRBJ2-5, with D tentatively TRBD2 (6 bases). Trimming took 0 bases from V and 1 from J, leaving 9 bases between them. The CDR3 runs to 15 residues. Per the germline V gene, CDR1 is MGHRA and CDR2 is YSYEKL. The CDR3 bases are TGCGCCAGCAGCCAAGATAACGGGGGCCAAGAGACCCAGTACTTC. It specifies CASSQDNGGQETQYF.